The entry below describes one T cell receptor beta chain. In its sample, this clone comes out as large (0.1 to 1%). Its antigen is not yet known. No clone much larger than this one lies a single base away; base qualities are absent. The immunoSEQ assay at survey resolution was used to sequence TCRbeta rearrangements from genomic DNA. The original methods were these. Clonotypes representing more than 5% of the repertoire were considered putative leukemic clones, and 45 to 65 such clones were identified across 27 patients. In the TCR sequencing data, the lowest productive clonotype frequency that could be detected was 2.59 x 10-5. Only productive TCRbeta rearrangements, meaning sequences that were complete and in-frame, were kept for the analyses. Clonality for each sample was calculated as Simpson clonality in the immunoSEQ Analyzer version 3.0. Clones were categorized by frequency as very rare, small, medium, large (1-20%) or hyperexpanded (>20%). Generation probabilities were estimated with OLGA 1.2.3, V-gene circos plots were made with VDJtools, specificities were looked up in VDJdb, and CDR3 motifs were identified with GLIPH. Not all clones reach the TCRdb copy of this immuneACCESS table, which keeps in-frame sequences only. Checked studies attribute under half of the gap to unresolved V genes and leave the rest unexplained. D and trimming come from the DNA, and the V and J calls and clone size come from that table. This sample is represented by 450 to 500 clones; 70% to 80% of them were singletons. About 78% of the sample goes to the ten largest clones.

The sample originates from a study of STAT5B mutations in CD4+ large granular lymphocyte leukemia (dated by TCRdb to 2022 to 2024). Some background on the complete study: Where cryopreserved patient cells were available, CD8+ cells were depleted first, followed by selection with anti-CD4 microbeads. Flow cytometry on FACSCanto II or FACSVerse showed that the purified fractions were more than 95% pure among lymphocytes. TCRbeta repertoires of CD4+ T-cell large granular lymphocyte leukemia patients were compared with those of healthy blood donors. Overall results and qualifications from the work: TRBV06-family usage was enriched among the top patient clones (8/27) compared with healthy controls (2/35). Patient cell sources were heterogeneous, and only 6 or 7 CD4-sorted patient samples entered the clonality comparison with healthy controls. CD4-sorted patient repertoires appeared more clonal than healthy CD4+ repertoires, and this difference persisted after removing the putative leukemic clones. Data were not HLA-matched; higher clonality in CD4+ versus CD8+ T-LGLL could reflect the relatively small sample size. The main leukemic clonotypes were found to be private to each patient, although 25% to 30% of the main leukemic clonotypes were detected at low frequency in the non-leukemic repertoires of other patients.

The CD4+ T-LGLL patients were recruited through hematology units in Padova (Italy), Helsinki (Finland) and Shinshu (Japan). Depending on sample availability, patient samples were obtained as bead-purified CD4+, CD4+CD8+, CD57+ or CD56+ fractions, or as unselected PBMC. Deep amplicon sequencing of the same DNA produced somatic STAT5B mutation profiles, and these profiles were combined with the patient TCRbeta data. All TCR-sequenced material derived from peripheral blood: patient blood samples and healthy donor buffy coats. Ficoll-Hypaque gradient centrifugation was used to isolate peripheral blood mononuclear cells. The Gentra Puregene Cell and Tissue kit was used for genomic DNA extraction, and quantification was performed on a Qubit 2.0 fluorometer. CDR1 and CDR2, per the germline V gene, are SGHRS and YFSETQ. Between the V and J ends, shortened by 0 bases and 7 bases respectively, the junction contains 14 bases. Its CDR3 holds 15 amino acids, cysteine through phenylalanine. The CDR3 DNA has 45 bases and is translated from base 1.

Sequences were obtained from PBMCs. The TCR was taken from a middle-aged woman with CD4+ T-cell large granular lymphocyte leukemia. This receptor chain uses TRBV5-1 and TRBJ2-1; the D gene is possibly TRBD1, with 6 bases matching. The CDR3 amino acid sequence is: CASSLDGATGNEQFF. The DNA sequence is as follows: TGCGCCAGCAGCTTGGACGGTGCCACAGGGAATGAGCAGTTCTTC.